This T cell receptor beta chain stems from a study of OX40 agonist ivuxolimab in advanced cancers. Data came from immunoSEQ multiplex PCR; TCRdb stores just in-frame clones and leaves some out. This table has approximately 64,000 clones, roughly 88% appearing once. The germline CDR1 and CDR2 sequences are ENHRY and SYGVKD. The length of the CDR3 is 17 residues. V shed 0 bases and J 6 bases; nucleotides not matched to a gene: 9. Source: CD4+ or CD8+ T cells sorted from blood, taken in a trial of the OX40 agonist ivuxolimab. This clonotype was obtained from an adult with an advanced solid tumor such as melanoma, head and neck, liver or kidney cancer. The chain combines TRBV10-3 with TRBJ1-2; 11 nucleotides align to TRBD1. CDR3 nucleotide sequence: TGTGCCATCAGTGAGTCTAGAGGGACAGGGGGGAACGATGGCTACACCTTC. Translation gives CAISESRGTGGNDGYTF.